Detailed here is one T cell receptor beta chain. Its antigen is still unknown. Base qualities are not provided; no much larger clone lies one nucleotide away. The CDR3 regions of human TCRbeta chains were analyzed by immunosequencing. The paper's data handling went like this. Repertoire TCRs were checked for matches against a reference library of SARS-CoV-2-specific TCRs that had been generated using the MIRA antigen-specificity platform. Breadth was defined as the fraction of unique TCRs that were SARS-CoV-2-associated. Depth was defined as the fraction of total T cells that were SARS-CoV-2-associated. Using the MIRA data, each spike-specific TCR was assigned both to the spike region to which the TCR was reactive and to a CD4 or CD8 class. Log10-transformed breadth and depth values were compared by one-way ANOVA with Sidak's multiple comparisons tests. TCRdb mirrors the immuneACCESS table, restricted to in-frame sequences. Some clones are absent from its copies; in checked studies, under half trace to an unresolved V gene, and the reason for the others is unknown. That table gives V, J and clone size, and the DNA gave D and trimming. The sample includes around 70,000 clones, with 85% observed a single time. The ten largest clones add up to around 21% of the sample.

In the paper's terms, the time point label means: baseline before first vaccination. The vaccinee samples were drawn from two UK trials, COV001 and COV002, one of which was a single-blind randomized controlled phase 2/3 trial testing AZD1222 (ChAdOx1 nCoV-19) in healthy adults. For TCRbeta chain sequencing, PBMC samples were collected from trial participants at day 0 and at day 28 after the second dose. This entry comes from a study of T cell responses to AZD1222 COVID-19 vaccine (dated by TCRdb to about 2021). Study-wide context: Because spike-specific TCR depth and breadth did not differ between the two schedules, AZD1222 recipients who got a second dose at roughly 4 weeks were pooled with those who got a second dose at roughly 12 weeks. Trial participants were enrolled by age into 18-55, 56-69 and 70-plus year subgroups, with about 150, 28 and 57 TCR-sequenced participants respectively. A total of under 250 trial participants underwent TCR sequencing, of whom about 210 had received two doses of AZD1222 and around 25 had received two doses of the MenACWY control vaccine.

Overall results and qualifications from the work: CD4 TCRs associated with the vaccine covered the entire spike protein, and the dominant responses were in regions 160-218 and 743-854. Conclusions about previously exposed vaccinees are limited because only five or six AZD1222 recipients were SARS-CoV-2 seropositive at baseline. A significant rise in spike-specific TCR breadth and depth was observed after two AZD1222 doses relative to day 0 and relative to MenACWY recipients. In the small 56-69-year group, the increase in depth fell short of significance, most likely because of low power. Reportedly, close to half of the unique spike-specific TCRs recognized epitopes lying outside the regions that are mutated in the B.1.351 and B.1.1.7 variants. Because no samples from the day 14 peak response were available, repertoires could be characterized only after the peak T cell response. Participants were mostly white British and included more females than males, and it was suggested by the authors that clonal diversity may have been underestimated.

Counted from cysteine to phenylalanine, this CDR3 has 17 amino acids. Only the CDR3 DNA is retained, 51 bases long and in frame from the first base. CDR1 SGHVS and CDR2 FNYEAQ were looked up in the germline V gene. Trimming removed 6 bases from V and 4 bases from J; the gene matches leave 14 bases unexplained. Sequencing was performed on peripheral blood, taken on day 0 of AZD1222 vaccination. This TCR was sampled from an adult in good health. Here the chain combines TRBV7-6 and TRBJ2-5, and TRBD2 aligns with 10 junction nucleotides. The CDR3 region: CASRSIGGRLAGETQYF. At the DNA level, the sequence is TGTGCCAGCAGATCGATAGGGGGAAGACTAGCGGGAGAGACCCAGTACTTC. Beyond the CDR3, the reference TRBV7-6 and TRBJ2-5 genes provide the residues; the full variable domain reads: GAGVSQSPRYKVTKRGQDVALRCDPISGHVSLYWYRQALGQGPEFLTYFNYEAQQDKSGLPNDRFSAERPEGSISTLTIQRTEQRDSAMYRCASRSIGGRLAGETQYFGPGTRLLVL.